A single sample is the source of the 11 T cell receptor beta chains below, sequenced in a study of cytotoxic CD8 clonotypes in ibrutinib-treated CLL. Sequenced by immunoSEQ multiplex PCR; TCRdb stores in-frame clones only, minus some. The sample has under 40,000 clones, roughly 45% seen once; the top ten hold approximately 17%. The sequenced sample was PBMCs, obtained before ibrutinib treatment. These TCRs come from a human donor with chronic lymphocytic leukemia.

The chain employs TRBV19 and TRBJ1-5; D remains unclear. The CDR3 sequence is 16 residues long. CDR1 and CDR2 (germline): LNHDA, SQIVND (reference sequence). The ends were cut back, 6 bases at V and 4 bases at J, with 19 bases in the middle. CDR3 amino acids: CASRLEGIQFNQPQHF. The CDR3, as DNA: TGTGCCAGTAGATTGGAGGGAATACAGTTTAATCAGCCCCAGCATTTT. The full variable domain, with the rest looked up from reference TRBV19 and TRBJ1-5, is DGGITQSPKYLFRKEGQNVTLSCEQNLNHDAMYWYRQDPGQGLRLIYYSQIVNDFQKGDIAEGYSVSREKKESFPLTVTSAQKNPTAFYLCASRLEGIQFNQPQHFGDGTRLSIL.

There are a few counts of this clone. The CDR3 DNA is TGTGCCAGCAGCTTAGAGGACAGTTTAGGTTTCTACGAGCAGTACTTC. It codes for CASSLEDSLGFYEQYF. The chain employs TRBV11-2 and TRBJ2-7, with D perhaps matching TRBD1 (6 bases). This CDR3 has 16 residues. The germline V gene encodes CDR1 SGHAT and CDR2 FQNNGV. Deletions cut 0 bases from V and 3 bases from J, with 15 bases between.

In this sample, this clone turned up a few times. The CDR3 reads CASGTGTLNTEAFF. Here the CDR3 DNA reads TGTGCCAGCGGAACAGGGACCTTGAACACTGAAGCTTTCTTT. The chain uses TRBV2 and TRBJ1-1; tentative D call: TRBD1 (6 bases). This CDR3 is 14 amino acids long. Trimming stripped 8 bases from V and 0 bases from J, with 13 bases between. Germline V gives CDR1 SNHLY, CDR2 FYNNEI.

This clone was seen more than once but under ten times. The CDR3 sequence is CASSATGGWTQYF. DNA for the CDR3: TGTGCCAGCAGTGCAACGGGGGGGTGGACCCAGTACTTC. This chain uses TRBV27 with TRBJ2-5, with 8 bases fitting TRBD2. V lost 5 bases and J lost 7; bases outside the gene matches: 6. The CDR3 runs to 13 residues. Germline CDR1 is MNHEY and CDR2 is SMNVEV (reference sequence).

This clone was detected only once. The chain has TRBV27 and TRBJ2-1, with D hard to call. CDR3 length equals 14 residues. Trimming left V 11 bases short and J 4 bases short, with 18 bases between. Germline loops: CDR1 MNHEY, CDR2 SMNVEV (reference sequence). The CDR3 region is CAVSRASVYNEQFF. The DNA for the CDR3 is TGTGCCGTCTCCCGGGCGTCTGTTTACAATGAGCAGTTCTTC.

This chain joins TRBV7-2 and TRBJ2-1; weak D call: TRBD1 (6 bases). Germline CDR1 SGHTA, CDR2 FQGNSA. This CDR3 is 14 amino acids long. Trimming pared 6 bases from V and 7 bases from J, leaving 16 bases between. The CDR3, as DNA: TGTGCCAGCAGTTTTCATACAGGGTTGAATGAGCAGTTCTTC. Amino acids: CASSFHTGLNEQFF.

This clone was seen at least ten times. The V gene is TRBV13, the J gene TRBJ2-5; no clear D. The CDR3 consists of 15 residues. V lost 0 bases and J 1 base, leaving 9 bases between the germline ends. Germline values: CDR1 PRHDT, CDR2 FYEKMQ (reference sequence). Here the CDR3 DNA reads TGTGCCAGCAGCTTAGGCTCCTACCTCCAAGAGACCCAGTACTTC. Translation: CASSLGSYLQETQYF.

This clone was observed at least ten times. The chain joins TRBV27 to TRBJ2-5; 13 nucleotides line up with TRBD2. Germline lookup yields CDR1 MNHEY and CDR2 SMNVEV (reference sequence). The V and J ends lost 6 bases and 4 bases, in that order; junction bases with no gene match: 2. CDR3 length equals 14 residues. Written as DNA, the CDR3 is TGTGCCAGCAGGGGACTAGCGGGACGAGAGACCCAGTACTTC. Protein sequence: CASRGLAGRETQYF.

The V and J genes are TRBV5-6 and TRBJ1-2; 8 bases are shared with TRBD1. Germline V gene lookup returns CDR1 SGHDT and CDR2 YYEEEE. This CDR3 region has 14 residues. V gave up 4 bases and J gave up 6 bases; unmatched junction bases: 8. In DNA form, the CDR3 reads TGTGCCAGCAGCATGATAGACAGGGGAAATGGCTACACCTTC. Amino acids: CASSMIDRGNGYTF.

A few counts support this clone. The gene calls are TRBV7-6 and TRBJ2-2; 7 positions agree with TRBD1. Losses at the gene ends were 5 bases for V and 0 bases for J; bases not matched to a gene: 15. The CDR3 spans 19 residues. CDR1 and CDR2 (germline): SGHVS, FNYEAQ. CDR3 nucleotide sequence: TGTGCCAGCAGCCCCGGTATTGACAGGGTCTTAACGAACACCGGGGAGCTGTTTTTT. As protein: CASSPGIDRVLTNTGELFF.

The CDR3, as DNA: TGCGCCAGCAGCCTATTACAGGGGGCCTTCTACGAGCAGTACTTC. This codes for CASSLLQGAFYEQYF. V is TRBV5-1 and J is TRBJ2-7, with TRBD1 matching over 9 bases. The CDR3 has 15 residues. The V gene end was trimmed by 4 bases and the J gene end by 3 bases; junction bases not matched to a gene: 8. Germline-derived CDR1 and CDR2 are SGHRS and YFSETQ.